This TCR beta chain was retrieved from a study of follicular helper T cells after annual influenza vaccination. Regarding this clone: Its antigen is currently unknown.

Study conclusions and caveats: Yearly vaccinations repeatedly recalled conserved clonotypes in ICOS+CD38+ cTfh.

The CDR3 has 16 amino acids. The germline V gene has CDR1 LGHNA and CDR2 YNFKEQ. Trimming stripped 4 bases from V and 6 bases from J, with 22 bases between. The protocol was immunoSEQ multiplex PCR, while the TCRdb copy is restricted to in-frame clones and leaves out a portion. The table shows about 11,000 clones, with around 80% occurring only once. Between about 35 and 110 mL of blood was drawn per time point. The sequencing used CXCR5- memory CD4+ T cells sorted from blood, collected 6 weeks after influenza vaccination. V is TRBV4-2 and J is TRBJ2-7; D assignment may be TRBD1 or TRBD2 (6 bases each). The clonotype comes from an adult who received the influenza vaccine. The CDR3 sequence: CASSPATGSSAVEQYF. CDR3 DNA sequence: TGTGCCAGCAGCCCTGCGACAGGTTCTAGCGCGGTCGAGCAGTACTTC.